These T cell receptor beta chains were read from a single sample in a study of memory CD8 T cells in hepatitis C reinfection. The assay was immunoSEQ multiplex PCR, and TCRdb's table has in-frame clones only and misses some. The sample shows 35,000 to 50,000 clones, roughly 90% of them seen only once. Sample: naive CD8+ T cells sorted from blood. The receptor set was obtained from a man between 18 and 35 years old with hepatitis C virus infection. CDR3s include the opening cysteine and the closing phenylalanine or tryptophan. The D gene is left open where the match is weak. Only part of the rows carry a size: once, few, many, or a class if the clone is expanded.

-	-	TRBV30	TRBJ1-2	TGTGCCTGGCTCCCTGGGGAAGGGGGTATCTATGGCTACACCTTC	CAWLPGEGGIYGYTF
-	TRBD1	TRBV6-1	TRBJ1-1	TGTGCCAGCAGTGCCCTGGGACAGATGAACACTGAAGCTTTCTTT	CASSALGQMNTEAFF
-	-	TRBV7-2	TRBJ2-3	TGTGCCAGCAGCGGAGTCGGCGGTAGCACAGATACGCAGTATTTT	CASSGVGGSTDTQYF
-	-	TRBV2	TRBJ2-7	TGTGCCAGCAGTACAGGGCAAATTACTTACGAGCAGTACTTC	CASSTGQITYEQYF
-	TRBD1	TRBV6-1	TRBJ1-4	TGTGCCAGCAGTGCATTTTCAGGGGGACAAGAAAAACTGTTTTTT	CASSAFSGGQEKLFF
-	TRBD2	TRBV25-1	TRBJ2-7	TGTGCCAGCAGTGCTAGCGGGAAATACGAGCAGTACTTC	CASSASGKYEQYF
-	-	TRBV4-1	TRBJ2-2	TGCGCCAGCAGCCAAGTCTGGGGAGGGGGCACCGGGGAGCTGTTTTTT	CASSQVWGGGTGELFF
-	TRBD1	TRBV19	TRBJ1-2	TGTGCCAGTAGCCCGGGACAGGGTCTCGACTATGGCTACACCTTC	CASSPGQGLDYGYTF
-	-	TRBV4-1	TRBJ2-1	TGCGCCAGCAGCAGACTTCAAGACAATGAGCAGTTCTTC	CASSRLQDNEQFF
-	-	TRBV6-4	TRBJ1-5	TGTGCCAGCAGTGAGGACTTCGGCGGGAATCAGCCCCAGCATTTT	CASSEDFGGNQPQHF
once	TRBD2	TRBV9	TRBJ2-1	TGTGCCAGCAGCGTCGGGACTAGCGGATCCTACAATGAGCAGTTCTTC	CASSVGTSGSYNEQFF
-	-	TRBV4-1	TRBJ2-5	TGCGCCAGCAGCCTCGTTCGGAGCGGAGGGCAAGAGACCCAGTACTTC	CASSLVRSGGQETQYF
once	-	TRBV28	TRBJ2-6	TGTGCCAGCACCCTAGGGGTGGGGTCGTCTGGGGCCAACGTCCTGACTTTC	CASTLGVGSSGANVLTF
once	-	TRBV15	TRBJ2-1	TGTGCCACCAGCAGAGACTCAGGGGACAATGAGCAGTTCTTC	CATSRDSGDNEQFF
-	TRBD1	TRBV10-3	TRBJ2-7	TGTGCCATCAGTGACTACACCGGGACAGGGTCCCTCTTTGATTTC	CAISDYTGTGSLFDF
-	-	TRBV19	TRBJ2-3	TGTGCCAGTAGTCAACCCCGCCTGACAGGCCTAATCACAGATACGCAGTATTTT	CASSQPRLTGLITDTQYF
-	TRBD2	TRBV4-1	TRBJ2-2	TGCGCCAGCAGCTATACTAGCGACAGGGAGCTGTTTTTT	CASSYTSDRELFF
-	-	TRBV7-2	TRBJ2-5	TGTGCCAGCAGCTTTCCCCTGTCCGGAGAGACCCAGTACTTC	CASSFPLSGETQYF
-	-	TRBV19	TRBJ2-7	TGTGCCAGTAGTATTCTAGAAGGGAGCGGCTACGAGCAGTACTTC	CASSILEGSGYEQYF
once	-	TRBV5-4	TRBJ1-1	TGTGCCAGCAGCTTGGCGGGGATGAACACTGAAGCTTTCTTT	CASSLAGMNTEAFF
-	-	TRBV19	TRBJ1-1	TGTGCCACTCAGGGATCTGAAGCTTTCTTT	CATQGSEAFF
few	TRBD1	TRBV5-6	TRBJ2-7	TGTGCCAGCAGCCGCGGGACAGGGGGAGTCGAGCAGTACTTC	CASSRGTGGVEQYF
-	TRBD1	TRBV2	TRBJ2-7	TGTGCCAGCAGTTCCGGGACAGGAATAGTCAACGAGCAGTACTTC	CASSSGTGIVNEQYF
-	TRBD1	TRBV6-5	TRBJ2-7	TGTGCCAGCAGTTCCCGGGACAGCTCCTACGAGCAGTACTTC	CASSSRDSSYEQYF
-	TRBD1	TRBV27	TRBJ2-7	TGTGCCAGCAGTTCAAGCGGCCGGGACAGGGGGACCAACGAGCAGTACTTC	CASSSSGRDRGTNEQYF
-	-	TRBV10-3	TRBJ1-5	TGTGCCATCAGTGAGTCGGGGGGAGGCAATCAGCCCCAGCATTTT	CAISESGGGNQPQHF
-	-	TRBV4-2	TRBJ1-5	TGTGCCAGCAGCCAAGCAGGAACCAATCAGCCCCAGCATTTT	CASSQAGTNQPQHF
-	-	TRBV11-2	TRBJ2-1	TGTGCCAGCAGCTCCACGGGGGGCGATGAGCAGTTCTTC	CASSSTGGDEQFF
once	-	TRBV6-1	TRBJ1-1	TGTGCCACCGAAGGGGGAACTGAAGCTTTCTTT	CATEGGTEAFF
-	TRBD2	TRBV6-5	TRBJ2-1	TGTGCCAGCAGTTACTCGGGTAGCGGGACGGGTGAGCAGTTCTTC	CASSYSGSGTGEQFF
-	-	TRBV6-1	TRBJ1-1	TGTGCCACAACAGGGTGGGAGTTCACTGAAGCTTTCTTT	CATTGWEFTEAFF
-	TRBD2	TRBV4-2	TRBJ2-1	TGTGCCAGCAGCCAAGCCCCGGGGGGTTACAATGAGCAGTTCTTC	CASSQAPGGYNEQFF
-	TRBD1	TRBV28	TRBJ2-1	TGTGCCAGCAGTTTACTGGGCAGGGGGCCGAATGAGCAGTTCTTC	CASSLLGRGPNEQFF
-	TRBD2	TRBV5-1	TRBJ2-2	TGCGCCAGCAGCTTGGGACTAGCGGGGCTCAACACCGGGGAGCTGTTTTTT	CASSLGLAGLNTGELFF
-	-	TRBV28	TRBJ1-5	TGTGCCAGCGGTGGACAGCTCAATCAGCCCCAGCATTTT	CASGGQLNQPQHF
-	-	TRBV29-1	TRBJ1-4	TGCAGCGTTGGAGGTATTGCAACTAATGAAAAACTGTTTTTT	CSVGGIATNEKLFF
-	-	TRBV6-5	TRBJ2-5	TGTGCCAGCAGTTACCTGGACAGCGGAGAGACCCAGTACTTC	CASSYLDSGETQYF
-	TRBD2	TRBV9	TRBJ2-7	TGTGCCAGCAGCTCGGGACTAGCGGTAGGAGGGGACGAGCAGTACTTC	CASSSGLAVGGDEQYF
-	-	TRBV13	TRBJ2-2	TGTGCCAGCAGCTCGACCATAGCCCCCGGGGAGCTGTTTTTT	CASSSTIAPGELFF
few	TRBD2	TRBV11-2	TRBJ2-3	TGTGCCAGCAGCTTCGGGGGGGGCACAGATACGCAGTATTTT	CASSFGGGTDTQYF
once	-	TRBV6-5	TRBJ2-5	TGTGCCAGCAGTTACTGGACTGGAGAGACCCAGTACTTC	CASSYWTGETQYF
-	TRBD1	TRBV11-2	TRBJ2-1	TGTGCCAGCAGCGGCATACAGGGGTCCAATGAGCAGTTCTTC	CASSGIQGSNEQFF
-	TRBD2	TRBV29-1	TRBJ2-7	TGCAGCGTTGGGGGGACTAGCGGGAGCCTGGCCTACGAGCAGTACTTC	CSVGGTSGSLAYEQYF
-	TRBD1	TRBV7-8	TRBJ2-1	TGTGCCAGCAGCTTCCGCAGGACAGGGGACAATGAGCAGTTCTTC	CASSFRRTGDNEQFF
-	-	TRBV6-1	TRBJ1-1	TGTGCCAGCAGTGAACGAGGAGGGGCAGTGACTGAAGCTTTCTTT	CASSERGGAVTEAFF
-	-	TRBV6-5	TRBJ2-1	TGTGCCAGCAGTTACACTGACAGCTACAATGAGCAGTTCTTC	CASSYTDSYNEQFF
-	-	TRBV7-9	TRBJ1-3	TGTGCCAGCAGCTTAGGCTCAGTCTCTGGAAACACCATATATTTT	CASSLGSVSGNTIYF
-	TRBD1	TRBV4-1	TRBJ1-2	TGCGCCAGCAGCCTACGCGGACAGGACGCTAACTATGGCTACACCTTC	CASSLRGQDANYGYTF
once	TRBD2	TRBV7-2	TRBJ2-1	TGTGCCAGCAGCCCCGGACTAGCGGGAAACAATGAGCAGTTCTTC	CASSPGLAGNNEQFF
-	-	TRBV6-5	TRBJ1-2	TGTGCCAGCAGTTATGGCCGCGGTAACTATGGCTACACCTTC	CASSYGRGNYGYTF
-	TRBD1	TRBV29-1	TRBJ2-1	TGCAGCGTCTCAGGGGGCTACAACAATGAGCAGTTCTTC	CSVSGGYNNEQFF
-	-	TRBV11-2	TRBJ2-5	TGTGCCAGCACCCGGGACTCTCAAGAGACCCAGTACTTC	CASTRDSQETQYF
-	TRBD2	TRBV12-5	TRBJ2-1	TGTGCTGGAGGTGCGACTAGCGGGAGCTCCTACAATGAGCAGTTCTTC	CAGGATSGSSYNEQFF
-	-	TRBV11-2	TRBJ2-2	TGTGCCAGCAGCACAACGGGACATAGGAAGACCGGGGAGCTGTTTTTT	CASSTTGHRKTGELFF
-	TRBD2	TRBV27	TRBJ2-1	TGTGCCAGCAGTTCGGACGCGGGGGGGCCGTACAATGAGCAGTTCTTC	CASSSDAGGPYNEQFF
once	TRBD1	TRBV9	TRBJ2-1	TGTGCCAGCACTAGAGGGGGCCTGGGTGAGCAGTTCTTC	CASTRGGLGEQFF
-	-	TRBV6-5	TRBJ1-1	TGTGCCACAACAGGGTGGGAGTTCACTGAAGCTTTCTTT	CATTGWEFTEAFF
-	TRBD1	TRBV6-1	TRBJ2-7	TGTGCCAGCTTAGCAGGGGGCGGCGACGAGCAGTACTTC	CASLAGGGDEQYF
-	-	TRBV12-5	TRBJ1-2	TGTGCTAGTGGTTTGGTTACAGGCGATTACACCTTC	CASGLVTGDYTF
-	-	TRBV27	TRBJ1-1	TGTGCCAGCAGTTTCGGGGGGATTGGGGTGAACACTGAAGCTTTCTTT	CASSFGGIGVNTEAFF